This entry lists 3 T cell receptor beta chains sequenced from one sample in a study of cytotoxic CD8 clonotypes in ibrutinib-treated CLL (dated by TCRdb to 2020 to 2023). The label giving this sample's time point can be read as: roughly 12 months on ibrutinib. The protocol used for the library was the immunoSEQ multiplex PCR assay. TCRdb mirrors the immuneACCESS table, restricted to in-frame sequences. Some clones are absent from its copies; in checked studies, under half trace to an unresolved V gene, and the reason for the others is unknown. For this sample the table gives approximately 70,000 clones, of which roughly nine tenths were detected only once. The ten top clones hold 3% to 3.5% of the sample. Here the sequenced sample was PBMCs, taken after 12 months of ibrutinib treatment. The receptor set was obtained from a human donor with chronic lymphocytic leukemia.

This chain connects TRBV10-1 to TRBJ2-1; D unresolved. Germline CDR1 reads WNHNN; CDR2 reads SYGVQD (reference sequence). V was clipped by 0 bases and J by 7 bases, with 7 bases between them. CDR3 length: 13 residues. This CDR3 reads CASSESYGNEQFF. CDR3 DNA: TGCGCCAGCAGTGAGTCTTATGGGAATGAGCAGTTCTTC.

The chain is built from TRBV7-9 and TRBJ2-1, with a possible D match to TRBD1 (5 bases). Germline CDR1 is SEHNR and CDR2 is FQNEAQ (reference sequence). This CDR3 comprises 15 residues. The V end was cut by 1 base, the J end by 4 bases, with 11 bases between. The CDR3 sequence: CASSLVSQGYNEQFF. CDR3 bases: TGTGCCAGCAGCTTAGTTAGTCAGGGATACAATGAGCAGTTCTTC.

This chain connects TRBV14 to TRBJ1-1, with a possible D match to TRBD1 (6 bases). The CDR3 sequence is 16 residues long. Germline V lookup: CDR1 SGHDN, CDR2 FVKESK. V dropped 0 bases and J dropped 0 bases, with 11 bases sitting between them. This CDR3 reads CASSQDLGGVNTEAFF. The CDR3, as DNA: TGTGCCAGCAGCCAAGATCTTGGGGGCGTGAACACTGAAGCTTTCTTT.